These T cell receptor beta chains were read from a single sample in a study of blood T cells in healthy people across ages. TCRdb redid the calling of the 5' RACE reads with MiXCR, one entry per CDR3 protein. The data hold about 720,000 distinct CDR3 sequences, with over 20% observed a single time. The sequenced sample consisted of blood. Every receptor here comes from a man between 65 and 85 years old in good health. The CDR3 runs from the conserved cysteine through the conserved F or W. Fields, in order: clone size, D gene, V gene, J gene, CDR3 DNA, CDR3 protein. The D gene is left open where the match is weak. Clone size is stated in some rows and not others, as once, few, many or a class when expanded.

size: few
D: -
V: TRBV21-1
J: TRBJ2-3
DNA: TGTGCCAGCAGCGAAGAACGACTTCCCGGGACAGGGATTATCACAGATACGCAGTATTTT
CDR3: CASSEERLPGTGIITDTQYF

size: few
D: -
V: TRBV20-1
J: TRBJ1-1
DNA: TGCAGTGCTAGAGATTTTTTGGGGCAAAGAGGGACTGAAGCTTTCTTT
CDR3: CSARDFLGQRGTEAFF

size: few
D: TRBD2
V: TRBV12-3/TRBV12-4
J: TRBJ2-1
DNA: TGTGCCAGCAGTTTATGGCGGGAGGGCGTTAATGAGCAGTTCTTC
CDR3: CASSLWREGVNEQFF

size: -
D: -
V: TRBV12-3/TRBV12-4
J: TRBJ2-3
DNA: TGTGCCAGCAGCTCCCCCCGCCAAGGGGTCACAGATACGCAGTATTTT
CDR3: CASSSPRQGVTDTQYF

size: -
D: -
V: TRBV12-3/TRBV12-4
J: TRBJ2-3
DNA: TGTGGCAGAAGGAGAGCTGATGCGCAGTATTTT
CDR3: CGRRRADAQYF

size: few
D: -
V: TRBV2
J: TRBJ2-1
DNA: TGTGCCAGCAGTCCCGAAGTGTACAATGAGCAGTTCTTC
CDR3: CASSPEVYNEQFF

size: -
D: -
V: TRBV11-2
J: TRBJ2-1
DNA: TGTGCCAGCAGCTTAGCTCCGGGCCCCGGAAATGAGCAGTTCTTC
CDR3: CASSLAPGPGNEQFF

size: few
D: -
V: TRBV12-3/TRBV12-4
J: TRBJ2-2
DNA: TGTGCCAGCACTCCCTGGGGGCGCGGGGACACCGGGGAGCTGTTTTTT
CDR3: CASTPWGRGDTGELFF

size: few
D: TRBD1
V: TRBV7-2
J: TRBJ2-1
DNA: TGTGCCAGCAGCGAGGATTGGGGCCGGACAGGGGGCGTACGGCAGTTCTTC
CDR3: CASSEDWGRTGGVRQFF

size: few
D: -
V: TRBV10-3
J: TRBJ2-5
DNA: TGTGCCATCAGTGACCAGGTACAAGAGACCCAGTACTTC
CDR3: CAISDQVQETQYF

size: few
D: TRBD2
V: TRBV18
J: TRBJ2-6
DNA: TGTGCCAGCTCACCGCTACTAGCGGGCTTCTCTGGGGCCAACGTCCTGACTTTC
CDR3: CASSPLLAGFSGANVLTF

size: -
D: -
V: TRBV12-3/TRBV12-4
J: TRBJ1-2
DNA: TGTGCCAGCAGTGCCCGGGGGGGGGCGGAAGGCTATGGCTACACCTTC
CDR3: CASSARGGAEGYGYTF

size: few
D: -
V: TRBV7-9
J: TRBJ1-2
DNA: TGTGCCAGCAGCTTTACATACGGATCCTATGGCTACACCTTC
CDR3: CASSFTYGSYGYTF

size: -
D: TRBD2
V: TRBV7-2
J: TRBJ2-3
DNA: TGTGCCAGCACCGGACTAGGACCCACAGATACGCAGTATTTT
CDR3: CASTGLGPTDTQYF

size: few
D: -
V: TRBV5-1
J: TRBJ2-5
DNA: TGCGCCAGCAGCTCCGGTATACAAGAGACCCAGTACTTC
CDR3: CASSSGIQETQYF

size: -
D: -
V: TRBV20-1
J: TRBJ1-2
DNA: TGCAGTGCTCCCCCCAAGAGAGACTATGGCTACACCTTC
CDR3: CSAPPKRDYGYTF

size: -
D: -
V: TRBV6-2/TRBV6-3
J: TRBJ2-5
DNA: TGTGCCAGCACGGAAGGGTGGCCGCAAGAGACCCAGTACTTC
CDR3: CASTEGWPQETQYF